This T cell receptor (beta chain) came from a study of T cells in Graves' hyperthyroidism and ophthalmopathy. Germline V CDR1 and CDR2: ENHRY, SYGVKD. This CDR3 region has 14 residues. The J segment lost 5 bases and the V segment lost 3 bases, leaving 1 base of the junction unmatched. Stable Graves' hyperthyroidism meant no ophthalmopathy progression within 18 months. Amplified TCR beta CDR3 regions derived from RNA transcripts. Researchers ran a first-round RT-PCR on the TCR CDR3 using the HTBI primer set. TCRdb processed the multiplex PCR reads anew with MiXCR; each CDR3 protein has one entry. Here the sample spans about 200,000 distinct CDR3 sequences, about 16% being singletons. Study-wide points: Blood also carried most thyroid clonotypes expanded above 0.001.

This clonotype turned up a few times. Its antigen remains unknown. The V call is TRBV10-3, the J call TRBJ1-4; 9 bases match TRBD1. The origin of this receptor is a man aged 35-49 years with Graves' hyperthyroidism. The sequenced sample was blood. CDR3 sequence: CAISDGTGNEKLFF. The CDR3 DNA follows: TGTGCCATCAGTGATGGGACAGGGAATGAAAAACTGTTTTTT.